This T cell receptor (beta chain) was captured by sequencing in a study of OX40 agonist ivuxolimab in advanced cancers. Study details: Three patients showed partial responses: one hepatocellular carcinoma and two cutaneous melanoma cases. Regarding the study as a whole: CD4+ and CD8+ T cells in blood underwent clonal expansion by week 6 at 0.1 to 3.0 mg/kg. The study did not work out the antigen specificity of the expanded peripheral T cells.

The repertoire was sequenced with immunoSEQ multiplex PCR; TCRdb's copy has only in-frame clones and lacks some. The sample has 65,000 to 95,000 clones, 86% seen once. Of note for this clone: Antigen unknown.

The V gene's germline CDR1 is SEHNR and CDR2 FQNEAQ (reference sequence). This CDR3 has 14 residues. V lost 2 bases to trimming and J lost 1 base, with 8 bases between them. This receptor was identified in an adult with an advanced solid tumor such as melanoma, head and neck, liver or kidney cancer. The V call is TRBV7-9, the J call TRBJ2-5, with D perhaps matching TRBD2 (6 bases). The sample consisted of CD4+ or CD8+ T cells sorted from blood, taken in a trial of the OX40 agonist ivuxolimab. CDR3 sequence reads: CASSLFGGQETQYF. The CDR3 nucleotides read TGTGCCAGCAGCTTATTCGGGGGCCAAGAGACCCAGTACTTC.